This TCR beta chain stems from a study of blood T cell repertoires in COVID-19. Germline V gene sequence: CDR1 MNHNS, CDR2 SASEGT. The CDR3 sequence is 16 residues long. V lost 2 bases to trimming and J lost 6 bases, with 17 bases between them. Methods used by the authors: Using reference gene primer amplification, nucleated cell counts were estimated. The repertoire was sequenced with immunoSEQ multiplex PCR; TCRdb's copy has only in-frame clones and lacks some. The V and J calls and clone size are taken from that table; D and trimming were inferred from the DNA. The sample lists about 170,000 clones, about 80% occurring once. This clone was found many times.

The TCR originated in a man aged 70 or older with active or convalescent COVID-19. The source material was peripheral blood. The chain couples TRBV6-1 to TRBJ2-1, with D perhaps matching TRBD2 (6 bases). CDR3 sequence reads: CASSESGGTPFNEQFF. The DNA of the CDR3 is TGTGCCAGCAGTGAATCTGGGGGGACTCCCTTCAATGAGCAGTTCTTC.